Listed here are 32 T cell receptor beta chains from one sample, sequenced in a study of cytomegalovirus exposure and HLA in healthy donors. The repertoire was sequenced with immunoSEQ multiplex PCR; TCRdb's copy has only in-frame clones and lacks some. The sample includes over 150,000 clones, roughly 90% seen only once; the top ten take 4.5% to 7%. Sequencing was done on a sample of PBMCs. These TCRs come from a woman younger than 45 in good health and CMV-seronegative.

The rearrangement joins TRBV27 to TRBJ2-7, with 8 bases lining up with TRBD2. The CDR3 is 17 residues long. After removal of 7 bases from V and 0 bases from J, the junction contained 14 bases not matched to a gene. Germline V lookup: CDR1 MNHEY, CDR2 SMNVEV (reference sequence). The CDR3, as DNA: TGTGCCAGCAAAGAAGGCCGACTAGCGTCGAGCTCCTACGAGCAGTACTTC. This codes for CASKEGRLASSSYEQYF.

V usage is TRBV10-2 and J usage is TRBJ2-5; D remains unclear. The germline V gene encodes CDR1 WSHSY and CDR2 SAAADI. The V end was cut by 2 bases, the J end by 5 bases, with 9 bases between. The CDR3 loop spans 13 amino acids. In DNA form, the CDR3 reads TGCGCCAGCAGTGAGATGCGCCGGGAGACCCAGTACTTC. Protein: CASSEMRRETQYF.

The chain links TRBV5-6 to TRBJ2-5; maybe TRBD2 (5 bases). V was trimmed by 4 bases and J by 2 bases, leaving 15 bases between them. The CDR3 has 15 residues. Per the germline V gene, CDR1 is SGHDT and CDR2 is YYEEEE. CDR3 in amino acids: CASSITRTVQETQYF. The CDR3 DNA is TGTGCCAGCAGCATAACCCGGACTGTTCAAGAGACCCAGTACTTC. The full variable domain, completed using reference TRBV5-6 and TRBJ2-5, is DAGVTQSPTHLIKTRGQQVTLRCSPKSGHDTVSWYQQALGQGPQFIFQYYEEEERQRGNFPDRFSGHQFPNYSSELNVNALLLGDSALYLCASSITRTVQETQYFGPGTRLLVL.

Here the CDR3 reads CATEEETDQPQHF. CDR3 coding DNA: TGCGCCACCGAGGAAGAGACGGATCAGCCCCAGCATTTT. The rearrangement joins TRBV5-1 to TRBJ1-5; D is unresolved. Germline V CDR1 and CDR2: SGHRS, YFSETQ. CDR3 length: 13 residues. The ends were cut back, 9 bases at V and 5 bases at J, with 15 bases in the middle.

This clone came up once. The V and J genes are TRBV13 and TRBJ2-7, with D unresolved. CDR1 is PRHDT, CDR2 FYEKMQ, per germline (reference sequence). CDR3 length: 11 amino acids. The germline V and J ends were trimmed by 3 bases and 7 bases, with 7 bases remaining between them. CDR3 nucleotide sequence: TGTGCCAGCAGCTTTGGCGGAGAGCAGTACTTC. Residues: CASSFGGEQYF.

This clone was seen a few times. The chain joins TRBV14 to TRBJ1-2; 7 bases line up with TRBD1. V was clipped by 3 bases and J by 6 bases; unmatched bases: 4. CDR1 and CDR2 (germline): SGHDN, FVKESK. This CDR3 contains 13 residues. This CDR3 is CASSQTGWDGYTF. Written as DNA, the CDR3 is TGTGCCAGCAGCCAGACAGGGTGGGATGGCTACACCTTC.

In its sample, this clone was seen once. This rearrangement joins TRBV5-6 to TRBJ1-1; D gene ambiguous. Germline V gene lookup returns CDR1 SGHDT and CDR2 YYEEEE. The CDR3 runs to 12 residues. Trimming shortened V by 2 bases and J by 8 bases, and 10 bases separated the two germline ends. CDR3 loop: CASSFWVGEAFF. CDR3 in DNA: TGTGCCAGCAGCTTTTGGGTAGGGGAAGCTTTCTTT.

The chain is built from TRBV25-1 and TRBJ1-2, with D perhaps matching TRBD1 (5 bases). Germline-derived CDR1 and CDR2 are MGHDK and SYGVNS. This CDR3 has 11 amino acids. V was shortened by 4 bases and J by 7 bases, with 7 bases between the two germline ends. The CDR3 region has the DNA TGTGCCAGCAGTGGGGGGGGTGGCTACACCTTC. This translates into CASSGGGGYTF.

This rearrangement joins TRBV5-1 to TRBJ2-1, with 8 bases identical to TRBD1. From germline, CDR1 is SGHRS and CDR2 YFSETQ. The V gene end was trimmed by 4 bases and the J gene end by 7 bases; junction bases not matched to a gene: 7. The CDR3 consists of 14 residues. Here the CDR3 DNA reads TGCGCCAGCAGCCCGGACAGGGTGGGGAATGAGCAGTTCTTC. It encodes CASSPDRVGNEQFF.

The chain joins TRBV19 to TRBJ2-7; 9 positions match TRBD2. The CDR3 is 15 amino acids. CDR1 is LNHDA, CDR2 SQIVND, per germline (reference sequence). V lost 3 bases and J lost 0; bases outside the gene matches: 3. The CDR3 nucleotides are TGTGCCAGTAGTATTGGTAGCGGGAGCTCCTACGAGCAGTACTTC. This translates into CASSIGSGSSYEQYF.

V usage is TRBV2 and J usage is TRBJ1-5, with D tentatively TRBD1 (5 bases). Germline V gene sequence: CDR1 SNHLY, CDR2 FYNNEI. CDR3 length equals 13 residues. V was cut by 6 bases and J by 2 bases, with 8 bases left in between. The CDR3 nucleotides are TGTGCCAGCAGAGGGACGGGCAATCAGCCCCAGCATTTT. It codes for CASRGTGNQPQHF.

The V call is TRBV27, the J call TRBJ2-5; weak D call: TRBD1 (6 bases). Trimming left V 3 bases short and J 2 bases short, with 10 bases between. Germline assignment: CDR1 MNHEY and CDR2 SMNVEV (reference sequence). This CDR3 comprises 14 residues. The CDR3 DNA is TGTGCCAGCAGTTTCCAAGGACAGCAAGAGACCCAGTACTTC. This translates into CASSFQGQQETQYF.

The J gene is TRBJ2-7, the V gene TRBV5-5; D is unresolved. The ends were cut back, 0 bases at V and 4 bases at J, with 14 bases in the middle. Germline V gives CDR1 SGHKS, CDR2 YYEKEE (reference sequence). CDR3 length: 15 residues. The CDR3 protein is CASSLVTSFIYEQYF. In DNA form, the CDR3 reads TGTGCCAGCAGCTTGGTAACCTCATTCATTTACGAGCAGTACTTC. The variable domain in full, with the rest retrieved from reference TRBV5-5 and TRBJ2-7, is DAGVTQSPTHLIKTRGQQVTLRCSPISGHKSVSWYQQVLGQGPQFIFQYYEKEERGRGNFPDRFSARQFPNYSSELNVNALLLGDSALYLCASSLVTSFIYEQYFGPGTRLTVT.

The gene calls are TRBV7-2 and TRBJ2-7; 7 nucleotides agree with TRBD1. The CDR3 is made up of 15 amino acids. Germline V gives CDR1 SGHTA, CDR2 FQGNSA. After removal of 5 bases from V and 6 bases from J, the junction contained 13 bases not matched to a gene. Written as DNA, the CDR3 is TGTGCCAGCAGCCAAAGGACAGGCAGATTCGGCGAGCAGTACTTC. It specifies CASSQRTGRFGEQYF.

This sequence joins TRBV4-2 and TRBJ2-2, with D unclear. The V end lost 4 bases, the J end lost 4 bases, and 7 bases lay between the germline ends. CDR3 length: 13 residues. Germline loops: CDR1 LGHNA, CDR2 YNFKEQ. The CDR3 sequence: CASSPTFTGELFF. The CDR3 DNA sequence: TGTGCCAGCAGCCCGACGTTCACCGGGGAGCTGTTTTTT.

The table lists this clone with a count of one. This chain connects TRBV5-1 to TRBJ2-2, with 11 nucleotides matching TRBD2. The trim removed 1 base at V and 2 bases at J, leaving 7 bases unmatched. Germline assignment: CDR1 SGHRS and CDR2 YFSETQ. The CDR3 runs 18 residues. This CDR3 is CASSLSSGRQLNTGELFF. DNA of the CDR3: TGCGCCAGCAGCTTGTCTAGCGGGAGGCAACTTAACACCGGGGAGCTGTTTTTT.

This chain uses TRBV5-1 with TRBJ2-7, with TRBD2 as a possible D gene (6 bases). Trimming removed 3 bases at V and 4 bases at J, with 11 bases between. CDR1 SGHRS and CDR2 YFSETQ come from the germline V gene. This CDR3 comprises 13 residues. The DNA of the CDR3 is TGCGCCAGCAGCTGGGGGGTCGGATACGAGCAGTACTTC. Translated, it gives CASSWGVGYEQYF.

The rearrangement uses TRBV6-1 and TRBJ1-4; D not certain. The CDR3 totals 13 residues. CDR1 is MNHNS and CDR2 is SASEGT in the germline V gene. V lost 6 bases and J lost 8, with 13 bases in between. CDR3 residues: CASRDGGREKLFF. The CDR3 DNA reads TGTGCCAGCAGGGACGGTGGACGGGAAAAACTGTTTTTT.

The rearrangement uses TRBV6-6 and TRBJ1-6; no firm D call. Trimming stripped 0 bases from V and 8 bases from J, with 5 bases between. Germline V gene sequence: CDR1 MNHNY, CDR2 SVGAGI (reference sequence). The length of the CDR3 is 13 residues. CDR3 region: CASSYSMDSPLHF. The CDR3 DNA reads as TGTGCCAGCAGTTACTCGATGGATTCACCCCTCCACTTT.

This clone appeared a few times. The chain has TRBV7-8 and TRBJ1-6; no firm D call. Germline V CDR1 and CDR2: SGHVS, FQNEAQ. V lost 1 base and J 0 bases, leaving 4 bases between the germline ends. This CDR3 is 15 amino acids long. This CDR3 is CASSLGSSYNSPLHF. In DNA, the CDR3 is TGTGCCAGCAGCTTAGGGAGCTCCTATAATTCACCCCTCCACTTT.

V and J are TRBV10-3 and TRBJ1-2; unclear D gene. The V end was cut by 4 bases, the J end by 3 bases, with 12 bases between. This CDR3 is built from 14 residues. The V gene's germline CDR1 is ENHRY and CDR2 SYGVKD. The CDR3 region has the DNA TGTGCCATCAGTGGGACGGTCACCGACTATGGCTACACCTTC. Translation gives CAISGTVTDYGYTF.

This clone has only one observation. The chain employs TRBV5-1 and TRBJ2-5; 9 positions agree with TRBD2. The CDR3 extends over 16 amino acids. V was pared by 4 bases and J by 5 bases, with 12 bases of the junction left unmatched. Germline V gene sequence: CDR1 SGHRS, CDR2 YFSETQ. CDR3 DNA sequence: TGCGCCAGCAGCCAAGATAGCGGGAGAGTCCTGGAGACCCAGTACTTC. This codes for CASSQDSGRVLETQYF.

The chain employs TRBV7-8 and TRBJ1-1, with 11 bases lining up with TRBD1. Germline loops: CDR1 SGHVS, CDR2 FQNEAQ. V lost 5 bases and J lost 7; bases outside the gene matches: 3. CDR3 length equals 13 residues. This CDR3 is CASSPGTGGEAFF. CDR3 coding DNA: TGTGCCAGCAGCCCAGGGACAGGGGGTGAAGCTTTCTTT.

The chain combines TRBV2 with TRBJ1-4; D might be TRBD1 (6 bases). The CDR3 extends over 13 amino acids. The V end lost 6 bases, the J end lost 4 bases, and 9 bases lay between the germline ends. CDR1 and CDR2 (germline): SNHLY, FYNNEI. This chain's CDR3 is CASRGQLNEKLFF. The CDR3 DNA reads TGTGCCAGCAGGGGACAACTTAATGAAAAACTGTTTTTT.

The chain employs TRBV5-1 and TRBJ1-2, with no clear D. This CDR3 contains 13 residues. CDR1 is SGHRS, CDR2 YFSETQ, per germline. Trimming removed 0 bases at V and 8 bases at J, with 11 bases between. The CDR3 spells CASSLAPASGYTF. DNA for the CDR3: TGCGCCAGCAGCTTGGCCCCAGCCAGCGGCTACACCTTC.

The rearrangement uses TRBV19 and TRBJ1-2; D unclear. V was pared by 7 bases and J by 3 bases, with 9 bases between. The CDR3 has 12 amino acids. Germline CDR1 and CDR2: LNHDA and SQIVND (reference sequence). For the CDR3, the DNA is TGTGCCAGTATGGACGGATACTATGGCTACACCTTC. Protein sequence: CASMDGYYGYTF. The entire variable domain, with the rest obtained from reference TRBV19 and TRBJ1-2, is as follows: DGGITQSPKYLFRKEGQNVTLSCEQNLNHDAMYWYRQDPGQGLRLIYYSQIVNDFQKGDIAEGYSVSREKKESFPLTVTSAQKNPTAFYLCASMDGYYGYTFGSGTRLTVV.

The V gene is TRBV6-5, the J gene TRBJ1-1; 7 nucleotides agree with TRBD1. Per germline, CDR1 MNHEY and CDR2 SVGAGI. The CDR3 runs 11 residues. V lost 6 bases to trimming and J lost 5 bases; unmatched junction nucleotides: 0. The CDR3 DNA sequence: TGTGCCAGCAGGACAGGGACTGAAGCTTTCTTT. Translating gives CASRTGTEAFF.

This chain uses TRBV27 with TRBJ1-5; 7 nucleotides line up with TRBD1. CDR1 and CDR2 (germline): MNHEY, SMNVEV (reference sequence). The CDR3 is 16 amino acids. The V and J ends lost 5 bases and 0 bases, in that order; junction bases with no gene match: 7. CDR3 sequence reads: CASSPSTGDSNQPQHF. Written as DNA, the CDR3 is TGTGCCAGCAGTCCCTCCACAGGGGATAGCAATCAGCCCCAGCATTTT.

In its sample, this clone was seen a few times. J is TRBJ1-2 and V is TRBV25-1; no clear D. Trimming cost V 6 bases and J 2 bases, with 7 bases left between them. CDR1 and CDR2 (germline): MGHDK, SYGVNS. This CDR3 comprises 12 residues. The CDR3 sequence is CASSMTNYGYTF. Written as DNA, the CDR3 is TGTGCCAGCAGCATGACCAACTATGGCTACACCTTC.

The gene calls are TRBV29-1 and TRBJ1-5; D not certain. V lost 4 bases and J lost 0, with 10 bases in between. Germline values: CDR1 SQVTM, CDR2 ANQGSEA. The CDR3 has 14 amino acids. The CDR3 DNA follows: TGCAGCGTTGCGGGCCTAAATAGCAATCAGCCCCAGCATTTT. Its translation is CSVAGLNSNQPQHF.

This clone was detected only a few times. This sequence joins TRBV6-6 and TRBJ1-5, with D perhaps matching TRBD1 (6 bases). Germline CDR1 reads MNHNY; CDR2 reads SVGAGI (reference sequence). The CDR3 has 14 amino acids. V lost 8 bases and J lost 4, with 15 bases in between. The CDR3 region is CASRYPGVNQPQHF. The CDR3 bases are TGTGCCAGCCGATATCCAGGGGTGAATCAGCCCCAGCATTTT.

V usage is TRBV6-1 and J usage is TRBJ2-4, with a possible D match to TRBD2 (6 bases). V was trimmed by 6 bases and J by 0 bases, leaving 9 bases between them. Per germline, CDR1 MNHNS and CDR2 SASEGT. The CDR3 totals 14 residues. The CDR3 is CASSEGLAKNIQYF. CDR3 nucleotide sequence: TGTGCCAGCAGCGAGGGACTAGCCAAAAACATTCAGTACTTC.